This is a list of T cell receptor beta chains from one sample in a study of beta chain features in type 1 diabetes. Profiled with immunoSEQ multiplex PCR; TCRdb holds only in-frame clones, not every one. Of 680,000 or so clones in the sample, less than 20% were seen once. Sequenced material: naive CD4+ T cells from blood. The receptors here all came from a man aged 18 to 30 in good health. The CDR3 runs from the conserved cysteine through the conserved F or W. A D gene is named only where the DNA matches it firmly. Expanded clones get a size class; other rows say once, few or many, or leave the size out.

- | TRBJ2-3 | TRBV6-5 | - | CASSYRGGGTDTQYF | TGTGCCAGCAGTTACCGTGGGGGAGGCACAGATACGCAGTATTTT
few | TRBJ2-5 | TRBV25-1 | TRBD2 | CASSERAMGGNETQYF | TGTGCCAGCAGTGAACGCGCCATGGGAGGGAATGAGACCCAGTACTTC
- | TRBJ2-7 | TRBV18 | - | CASSPLGPIVAWEQYF | TGTGCCAGCTCACCACTTGGTCCCATTGTAGCGTGGGAGCAGTACTTC
- | TRBJ2-7 | TRBV30 | - | CAWSPRHYEQYF | TGTGCCTGGAGTCCCAGACACTACGAGCAGTACTTC
- | TRBJ1-1 | TRBV6-1 | - | CASSLPGHNTEAFF | TGTGCCAGCAGTCTACCGGGACACAACACTGAAGCTTTCTTT
few | TRBJ2-5 | TRBV6-5 | - | CASSYRDPRGETQYF | TGTGCCAGCAGTTATAGGGACCCCCGAGGAGAGACCCAGTACTTC
- | TRBJ2-1 | TRBV12-5 | TRBD2 | CASGHGTSGSYNEQFF | TGTGCTAGTGGTCACGGGACTAGCGGGAGCTACAATGAGCAGTTCTTC
few | TRBJ1-5 | TRBV5-1 | TRBD1 | CASSWDSDQPQHF | TGCGCCAGCAGCTGGGACAGTGATCAGCCCCAGCATTTT
- | TRBJ2-5 | TRBV11-2 | TRBD1 | CASSLADRTRGGTQYF | TGTGCCAGCAGCTTGGCGGACAGGACCCGCGGTGGGACCCAGTACTTC
few | TRBJ2-2 | TRBV11-3 | - | CASSLQPGPLGELFF | TGTGCCAGCAGCCTCCAGCCGGGACCTCTAGGAGAGCTGTTTTTT
- | TRBJ2-4 | TRBV6-5 | - | CASSSAAPPNIQYF | TGTGCCAGCAGTTCGGCCGCTCCCCCAAACATTCAGTACTTC
few | TRBJ1-6 | TRBV20-1 | - | CSALFNSPLHF | TGCAGTGCTCTCTTTAATTCACCCCTCCACTTT
- | TRBJ2-7 | TRBV11-2 | - | CASSSSGAYEQYF | TGTGCCAGCAGCTCCTCGGGGGCTTACGAGCAGTACTTC
few | TRBJ2-7 | TRBV7-9 | - | CASSLDSGPGDF | TGTGCCAGCAGCTTAGACTCAGGCCCGGGGGACTTC
- | TRBJ1-1 | TRBV7-2 | - | CASSLEGGGNTEAFF | TGTGCCAGCAGCTTAGAAGGCGGGGGGAACACTGAAGCTTTCTTT
- | TRBJ1-2 | TRBV5-1 | TRBD1 | CASRPATGPNYGYTF | TGCGCCAGCAGACCAGCGACAGGGCCTAACTATGGCTACACCTTC
few | TRBJ1-2 | TRBV4-3 | TRBD1 | CASSHTDRVGYGYTF | TGCGCCAGCAGCCACACAGACAGGGTCGGATATGGCTACACCTTC
few | TRBJ1-5 | TRBV28 | - | CASSNQPQHF | TGTGCCAGCAGCAATCAGCCCCAGCATTTT
- | TRBJ2-7 | TRBV7-3 | - | CASSLNSNSYEQYF | TGTGCCAGCAGCTTAAACAGCAACTCCTACGAGCAGTACTTC
- | TRBJ2-6 | TRBV5-1 | - | CASRGGANVLTF | TGCGCCAGCAGGGGTGGGGCCAACGTCCTGACTTTC
- | TRBJ1-3 | TRBV5-1 | - | CASSLHRMIGNTIYF | TGCGCCAGCAGCTTACACAGGATGATCGGAAACACCATATATTTT
- | TRBJ2-5 | TRBV6-1 | - | CASTGEETQYF | TGTGCCAGCACCGGGGAGGAGACCCAGTACTTC
few | TRBJ2-7 | TRBV28 | TRBD2 | CASSRPLAGGTYEQYF | TGTGCCAGCAGTCGCCCACTAGCGGGAGGGACCTACGAGCAGTACTTC
- | TRBJ2-7 | TRBV11-2 | TRBD1 | CASSLQGVKSYEQYF | TGTGCCAGCAGTCTGCAGGGGGTTAAATCCTACGAGCAGTACTTC
- | TRBJ1-1 | TRBV4-1 | TRBD1 | CASSPTRQGAAFTEAFF | TGCGCCAGCAGCCCTACCCGACAGGGGGCTGCCTTCACTGAAGCTTTCTTT
few | TRBJ1-4 | TRBV18 | TRBD1 | CASSRDRTYEKLFF | TGTGCCAGCTCACGGGACAGGACTTACGAAAAACTGTTTTTT
few | TRBJ2-6 | TRBV5-1 | - | CASSARTANVLTF | TGCGCCAGCAGCGCCCGGACCGCCAACGTCCTGACTTTC
- | TRBJ1-4 | TRBV7-9 | - | CASSLSQGSGEKLFF | TGTGCCAGCAGCTTGTCTCAGGGAAGCGGCGAAAAACTGTTTTTT
few | TRBJ2-7 | TRBV19 | - | CASAVIPYEQYF | TGTGCCAGTGCAGTTATCCCCTACGAGCAGTACTTC
few | TRBJ1-5 | TRBV18 | - | CASSPGGNQPQHF | TGTGCCAGCTCACCCGGGGGGAATCAGCCCCAGCATTTT
- | TRBJ2-7 | TRBV30 | - | CAWRRQVPYEQYF | TGTGCCTGGAGAAGACAGGTTCCCTACGAGCAGTACTTC
- | TRBJ2-3 | TRBV4-2 | - | CASSQVGGGDTQYF | TGTGCCAGCAGCCAAGTGGGCGGCGGAGATACGCAGTATTTT
few | TRBJ2-5 | TRBV14 | TRBD2 | CASSQALAGAETQYF | TGTGCCAGCAGCCAAGCACTAGCGGGAGCAGAGACCCAGTACTTC
few | TRBJ1-1 | TRBV9 | TRBD1 | CASSVGAGGGPDTEAFF | TGTGCCAGCAGCGTAGGGGCAGGGGGCGGTCCGGACACTGAAGCTTTCTTT
many | TRBJ2-7 | TRBV28 | TRBD1 | CASRGQAAVEQYF | TGTGCCAGCAGGGGACAGGCTGCCGTCGAGCAGTACTTC
few | TRBJ2-2 | TRBV4-2 | - | CASSQVDRGLLFF | TGTGCCAGCAGCCAAGTTGACAGAGGGTTGCTGTTTTTT
few | TRBJ1-2 | TRBV28 | - | CASGGGSLHFNGYTF | TGTGCCAGCGGGGGAGGGTCACTACATTTTAATGGCTACACCTTC
few | TRBJ1-5 | TRBV4-3 | TRBD1 | CASSQEIDRVDYQPQHF | TGCGCCAGCAGCCAGGAAATAGACAGGGTAGACTATCAGCCCCAGCATTTT
few | TRBJ1-2 | TRBV20-1 | - | CSAGQGHGYTF | TGCAGTGCTGGCCAGGGACATGGCTACACCTTC
- | TRBJ2-2 | TRBV18 | TRBD2 | CASSPRLARVTGELFF | TGTGCCAGCTCACCGCGACTAGCTCGGGTCACCGGGGAGCTGTTTTTT
- | TRBJ1-2 | TRBV6-5 | - | CASSYSISGTYGYTF | TGTGCCAGCAGTTACTCGATTTCAGGGACTTATGGCTACACCTTC
few | TRBJ1-2 | TRBV6-5 | TRBD1 | CASSYSGDSAEGYTF | TGTGCCAGCAGTTACTCCGGGGACAGCGCGGAGGGCTACACCTTC
few | TRBJ2-5 | TRBV5-4 | - | CASSPRDIQETQYF | TGTGCCAGCAGCCCCAGGGACATCCAAGAGACCCAGTACTTC